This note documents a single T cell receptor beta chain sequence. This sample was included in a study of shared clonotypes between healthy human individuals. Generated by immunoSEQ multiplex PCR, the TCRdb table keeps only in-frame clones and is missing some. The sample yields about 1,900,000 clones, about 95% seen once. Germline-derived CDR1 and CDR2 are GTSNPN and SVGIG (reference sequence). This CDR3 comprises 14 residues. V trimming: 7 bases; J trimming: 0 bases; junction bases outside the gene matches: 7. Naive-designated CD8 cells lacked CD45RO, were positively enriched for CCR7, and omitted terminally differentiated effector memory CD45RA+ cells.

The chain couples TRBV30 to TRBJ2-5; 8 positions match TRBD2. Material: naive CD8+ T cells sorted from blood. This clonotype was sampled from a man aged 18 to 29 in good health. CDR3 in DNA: TGTGCCTACACACAAGCGGGGGACCAAGAGACCCAGTACTTC. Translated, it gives CAYTQAGDQETQYF.